These T cell receptor beta chains were read from a single sample in a study of shared clonotypes between healthy human individuals. Produced via immunoSEQ multiplex PCR; TCRdb's table is partial and in-frame only. The data show 730,000 or so clones, with approximately 79% seen just once and around 2% held by the top ten. The specimen sequenced was memory CD4+ T cells sorted from blood. All receptors come from a woman aged 30 to 39 in good health. CDR3s leave out the opening cysteine and the closing phenylalanine or tryptophan.

j_gene,len,v_gene,CDR3aa
TRBJ2-1,13,TRBV11-2,ASSSLAGGYNEQF
TRBJ2-2,12,TRBV7-8,ASSLGRESGELF
TRBJ2-1,13,TRBV6-1,ASRKGGSGYNEQF
TRBJ2-1,12,TRBV2,ASRALAGIDEQF
TRBJ2-3,14,TRBV19,ASSFRLAGGYDTQY
TRBJ2-2,13,TRBV27,ASKLAGSPGGELF
TRBJ2-1,13,TRBV5-1,ASSLGRGRGDEQF
TRBJ2-2,12,TRBV12-5,ASGLDRGTGELF
TRBJ2-7,13,TRBV7-2,ASSLDTSGVIEQY
TRBJ2-1,11,TRBV7-3,ASSFPPSNEQF
TRBJ2-1,14,TRBV27,ASKKRATSGDNEQF
TRBJ2-7,12,TRBV4-1,ASTSTGVSYEQY
TRBJ2-7,13,TRBV25-1,ASSESQGAIYEQY
TRBJ1-5,13,TRBV18,ASSQGTGSNQPQH
TRBJ2-2,12,TRBV7-9,ASSSQRGTGELF
TRBJ2-7,9,TRBV2,ASAADYEQY
TRBJ2-7,13,TRBV5-4,ASSPGGGSSYEQY
TRBJ1-3,11,TRBV19,ASNRFSGNTIY
TRBJ2-4,11,TRBV2,ASSGQGKNIQY
TRBJ2-1,13,TRBV6-6,ASSYIESSYNEQF
TRBJ2-3,12,TRBV19,ASRVSGSTDTQY
TRBJ2-7,13,TRBV5-5,ASSWTGVGTYEQY
TRBJ2-7,11,TRBV15,ATSRDLSDEQY
TRBJ1-5,10,TRBV27,ASSPIGQPQH
TRBJ1-4,13,TRBV29-1,SVEVGWTGREKLF
TRBJ2-7,11,TRBV28,ASEPSGRVEQY
TRBJ2-3,11,TRBV30,AWDRGSRDTQY
TRBJ2-5,13,TRBV28,ASSLSGQPLETQY
TRBJ2-4,13,TRBV23-1,ASSPGDIPINIQY